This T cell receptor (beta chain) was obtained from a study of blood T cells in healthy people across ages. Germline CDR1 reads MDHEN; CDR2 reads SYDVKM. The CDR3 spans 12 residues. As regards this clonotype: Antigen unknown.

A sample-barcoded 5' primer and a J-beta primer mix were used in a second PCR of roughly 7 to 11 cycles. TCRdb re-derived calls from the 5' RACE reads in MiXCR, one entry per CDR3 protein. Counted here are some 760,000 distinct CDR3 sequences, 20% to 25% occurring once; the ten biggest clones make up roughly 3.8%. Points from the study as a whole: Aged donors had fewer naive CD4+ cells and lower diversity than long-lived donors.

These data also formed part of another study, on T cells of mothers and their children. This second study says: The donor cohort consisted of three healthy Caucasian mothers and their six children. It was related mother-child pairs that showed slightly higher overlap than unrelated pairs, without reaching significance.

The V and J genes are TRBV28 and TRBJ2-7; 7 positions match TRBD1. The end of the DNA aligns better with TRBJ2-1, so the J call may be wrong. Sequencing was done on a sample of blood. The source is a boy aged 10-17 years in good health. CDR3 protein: CASKTTGEVQFF. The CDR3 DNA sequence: TGTGCCAGCAAGACAACAGGGGAAGTTCAGTTCTTC.